Listed here are 10 T cell receptor beta chains from one sample, sequenced in a study of T cell responses to AZD1222 COVID-19 vaccine. Clones were read by immunoSEQ multiplex PCR, and TCRdb kept only the in-frame ones, dropping some. Of approximately 50,000 clones listed, approximately 83% are singletons. The material was peripheral blood, obtained 28 days after the second AZD1222 dose. All receptors derive from an adult who received the AZD1222 COVID-19 vaccine.

This clone appeared a few times. The chain couples TRBV5-1 to TRBJ2-7; TRBD1 matches at 7 bases. With V trimmed by 0 bases and J by 5 bases, 5 bases remained unmatched. The CDR3 has 14 residues. CDR1 and CDR2 (germline): SGHRS, YFSETQ. This CDR3 reads CASSLGQGRDEQYF. CDR3 sequence (DNA): TGCGCCAGCAGCTTGGGACAGGGTCGGGACGAGCAGTACTTC.

The rearrangement links TRBV5-6 to TRBJ2-5, with 8 nucleotides matching TRBD2. Germline V lookup: CDR1 SGHDT, CDR2 YYEEEE. The CDR3 is made up of 16 amino acids. V shed 0 bases and J 2 bases; nucleotides not matched to a gene: 6. DNA for the CDR3: TGTGCCAGCAGCTTGGTCCCGCTAGCGGGTCAAGAGACCCAGTACTTC. Amino acids: CASSLVPLAGQETQYF.

CDR3 sequence (DNA): TGTGCCAGCAGTTACGGGGGAGCGGTAGGGGCCGGGGAGCTGTTTTTT. Translation gives CASSYGGAVGAGELFF. The V call is TRBV6-2 or TRBV6-3, the J call TRBJ2-2; D possibly uses TRBD1 or TRBD2 (5 bases each). Germline V lookup: CDR1 MNHEY, CDR2 SVGEGT. With 2 bases removed from V and 6 bases from J, the gap between germline ends came to 16 bases. CDR3 size: 16 residues.

This chain connects TRBV19 to TRBJ2-3, with TRBD1 as a possible D gene (7 bases). This CDR3 contains 16 residues. In germline, CDR1 is LNHDA, CDR2 SQIVND (reference sequence). Trimming removed 5 bases from V and 5 bases from J, with 20 bases in between. The DNA of the CDR3 is TGTGCCAGTAGTTTCTCACAGGGGACTGGACAAGATACGCAGTATTTT. It translates to CASSFSQGTGQDTQYF.

The chain recombines TRBV7-9 with TRBJ1-2; a weak D match, TRBD1 (5 bases). The V end lost 7 bases, the J end lost 4 bases, and 13 bases lay between the germline ends. This CDR3 contains 13 residues. The germline V gene encodes CDR1 SEHNR and CDR2 FQNEAQ (reference sequence). In nucleotides, the CDR3 is TGTGCCAGCACCATCGACAGACTCTATGGCTACACCTTC. It translates to CASTIDRLYGYTF.

This clone was detected once. The genes are TRBV28 and TRBJ1-4, with D maybe TRBD1 (6 bases). The germline gives CDR1 MDHEN, CDR2 SYDVKM. The CDR3 has 16 residues. Deletions cut 5 bases from V and 4 bases from J, with 17 bases between. CDR3 amino acids: CASSRGEGRINEKLFF. In DNA form, the CDR3 reads TGTGCCAGCAGTAGGGGGGAAGGAAGGATTAATGAAAAACTGTTTTTT.

The chain has TRBV5-1 and TRBJ2-3; TRBD2 agrees at 10 bases. V lost 4 bases and J lost 1; bases outside the gene matches: 27. The CDR3 runs to 23 residues. CDR1 and CDR2 from the germline V gene are SGHRS and YFSETQ. This chain's CDR3 is CASSVDRTLAGDRAVWGTDTQYF. In DNA form, the CDR3 reads TGCGCCAGCAGCGTTGACCGGACTCTAGCGGGAGATCGGGCGGTCTGGGGCACAGATACGCAGTATTTT.

DNA for the CDR3: TGTGCCAGTAGTATAGATAACCGGGACCCTTACCAAGAGACCCAGTACTTC. Translated, it gives CASSIDNRDPYQETQYF. The V gene is TRBV19, the J gene TRBJ2-5, with D perhaps matching TRBD1 or TRBD2 (5 bases each). The germline V gene encodes CDR1 LNHDA and CDR2 SQIVND (reference sequence). The V and J ends lost 0 bases and 0 bases respectively, with 14 bases between them. The CDR3 sequence is 17 residues long.

The rearrangement uses TRBV10-3 and TRBJ2-7; D possibly corresponds to TRBD1 (6 bases). Germline V gene data show CDR1 as ENHRY and CDR2 as SYGVKD. The V end lost 3 bases, the J end lost 2 bases, and 11 bases lay between the germline ends. This CDR3 has 14 amino acids. The CDR3 loop is CAISEQGGTYEQYF. As DNA, the CDR3 is TGTGCCATCAGTGAACAGGGTGGGACCTACGAGCAGTACTTC.

The chain is built from TRBV9 and TRBJ2-7; D possibly corresponds to TRBD1 (5 bases). The CDR3 is 13 residues long. V was shortened by 0 bases and J by 5 bases, with 9 bases between the two germline ends. Germline V gene lookup returns CDR1 SGDLS and CDR2 YYNGEE. CDR3 amino acids: CASSVDRSHEQYF. CDR3 in DNA: TGTGCCAGCAGCGTAGACAGGAGCCACGAGCAGTACTTC.